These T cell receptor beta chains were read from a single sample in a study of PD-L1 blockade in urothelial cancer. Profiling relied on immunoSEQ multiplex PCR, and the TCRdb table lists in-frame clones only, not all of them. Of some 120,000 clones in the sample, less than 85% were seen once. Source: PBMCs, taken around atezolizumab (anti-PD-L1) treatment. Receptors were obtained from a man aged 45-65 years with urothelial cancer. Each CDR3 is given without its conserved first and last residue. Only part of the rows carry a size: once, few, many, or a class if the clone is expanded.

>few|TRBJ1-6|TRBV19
ASSPGQYNSPLH
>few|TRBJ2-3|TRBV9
ASSATIWTDTQY
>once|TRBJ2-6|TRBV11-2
ASSLDRGANVLT
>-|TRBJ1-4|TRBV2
ASSSQGQAVEKLF
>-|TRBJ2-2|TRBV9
ASSVDLAGNTGELF
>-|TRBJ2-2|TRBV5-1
ASTRGGADTGELF
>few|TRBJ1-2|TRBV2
ASSERETVGYT
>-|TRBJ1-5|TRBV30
AWSVQGVGGQPQH
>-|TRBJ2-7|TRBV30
AWSRGGYEQY
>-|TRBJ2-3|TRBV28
ASSRTRDRGDTQY
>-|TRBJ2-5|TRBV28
ASSFLGRETQY
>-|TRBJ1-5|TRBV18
ASSPRGDIPNQPQH
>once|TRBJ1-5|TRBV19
ASSSVETLSNQPQH
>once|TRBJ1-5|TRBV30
AWGEGSYQPQH
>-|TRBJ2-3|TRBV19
ASSTTGGPTDTQY
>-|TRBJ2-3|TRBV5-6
ASSSQWREGRDTQY
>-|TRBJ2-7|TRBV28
ASSLSGAGGNYEQY
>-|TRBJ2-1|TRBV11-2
ASSLRAGILYNEQF
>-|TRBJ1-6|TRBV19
ASSIHRGTGGSYNSPLH
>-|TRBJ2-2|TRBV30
AWSTLGGNTGELF
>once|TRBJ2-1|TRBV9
ASSGGLAMNEQF
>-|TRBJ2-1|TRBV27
ASSFQDSSRPF
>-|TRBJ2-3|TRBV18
ASSPLPTGTTMDTQY
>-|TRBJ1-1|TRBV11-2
ASSLGVGGPEAF
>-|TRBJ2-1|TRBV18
ASSPRGTSGSGEQF
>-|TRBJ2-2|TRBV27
ASTPWPNTGELF
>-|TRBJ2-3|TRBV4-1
ASSQAEAGGFDDTQY
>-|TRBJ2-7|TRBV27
ASSLKGTAYEQY